Listed here are 21 T cell receptor beta chains from one sample, sequenced in a study of beta chain features in type 1 diabetes. Findings of the study overall: Shorter TCRB CDR3s, moderately but significantly so, were found in Type 1 diabetes patients in all four CD4+ subsets.

Their recognized antigens are unknown. Every bit of the isolated RNA underwent reverse transcription, so sequencing read expressed TCRB transcripts. TCRdb keeps only in-frame clones here, not all; method: immunoSEQ multiplex PCR. The repertoire holds 300,000 or so clones, with roughly 8.8% as singletons. The sample taken for sequencing was central memory CD4+ T cells from blood. All receptors derive from a man aged 30-40 years with type 1 diabetes.

This clone occurred a few times. The chain employs TRBV5-1 and TRBJ2-7, with D possibly TRBD1 on 6 matching bases. The V gene lost 4 bases and the J gene lost 1 base, with 12 bases spanning the gap. This CDR3 contains 14 residues. CDR1 and CDR2 from the germline V gene are SGHRS and YFSETQ. CDR3 DNA sequence: TGCGCCAGCAGCCGACAACAGGGTTCCTACGAGCAGTACTTC. Translating gives CASSRQQGSYEQYF. Supplemented by reference TRBV5-1 and TRBJ2-7, the full variable domain reads KAGVTQTPRYLIKTRGQQVTLSCSPISGHRSVSWYQQTPGQGLQFLFEYFSETQRNKGNFPGRFSGRQFSNSRSEMNVSTLELGDSALYLCASSRQQGSYEQYFGPGTRLTVT.

This clone was recorded many times. V gene TRBV7-2 combines with J gene TRBJ2-3, with no clear D. Germline CDR1 SGHTA, CDR2 FQGNSA. Trimming removed 5 bases at V and 1 base at J, with 10 bases between. The CDR3 has 14 residues. In nucleotides, the CDR3 is TGTGCCAGCAGCCCGCTAGTGCGCACAGATACGCAGTATTTT. Its protein is CASSPLVRTDTQYF.

This clone was observed a few times. The V call is TRBV2, the J call TRBJ2-2; D gene uncertain. Trimming removed 7 bases from V and 0 bases from J, with 9 bases in between. The germline V gene has CDR1 SNHLY and CDR2 FYNNEI. This CDR3 region has 14 residues. The CDR3 protein is CASMGSTNTGELFF. Here the CDR3 DNA reads TGTGCCAGCATGGGTAGTACGAACACCGGGGAGCTGTTTTTT.

This clone was observed a single time. V usage is TRBV5-1 and J usage is TRBJ1-2; a possible D gene is TRBD1 (5 bases). This CDR3 spans 14 amino acids. Germline CDR1 reads SGHRS; CDR2 reads YFSETQ. Trimming removed 5 bases at V and 4 bases at J, with 15 bases between. CDR3 nucleotides: TGCGCCAGCAGGTTGCAGGGTGGAAGCTATGGCTACACCTTC. Translated: CASRLQGGSYGYTF.

This rearrangement joins TRBV30 to TRBJ2-7, with 9 bases fitting TRBD2. CDR3 size: 17 residues. J gave up 2 bases and V 0 bases, and 11 bases lay outside the gene matches. CDR1 and CDR2 (germline): GTSNPN, SVGIG (reference sequence). CDR3 nucleotide sequence: TGTGCCTGGAGTGTATCCGACGGGACTAGCCCCCCCTACGAGCAGTACTTC. Residues: CAWSVSDGTSPPYEQYF.

The chain carries TRBV9 and TRBJ1-2, with D possibly TRBD1 on 5 matching bases. This CDR3 is built from 15 residues. The ends were cut back, 1 base at V and 7 bases at J, with 17 bases in the middle. CDR1 and CDR2 from the germline V gene are SGDLS and YYNGEE. The CDR3 DNA is TGTGCCAGCAGCGTATCTCCCGGGACTTCGGGTGGCTACACCTTC. This translates into CASSVSPGTSGGYTF.

This clone appeared many times. V and J are TRBV7-2 and TRBJ2-2; 7 bases line up with TRBD1. The CDR3 has 15 residues. CDR1 and CDR2 from the germline V gene are SGHTA and FQGNSA. The V segment lost 5 bases and the J segment 5 bases; nucleotides outside the gene matches: 8. The CDR3 DNA is TGTGCCAGCAGCGCCCGACAGGGTGGTACCGGGGAGCTGTTTTTT. Translation: CASSARQGGTGELFF.

The rearrangement links TRBV14 to TRBJ1-1; D is possibly TRBD1 (5 bases). Trimming took 4 bases from V and 3 from J, leaving 9 bases between them. CDR1 and CDR2 from the germline V gene are SGHDN and FVKESK. The CDR3 has 13 residues. In DNA, the CDR3 is TGTGCCAGCAGCCCCGTACAGGACACTGAAGCTTTCTTT. Protein sequence: CASSPVQDTEAFF.

This clone was seen more than once but under ten times. In nucleotides, the CDR3 is TGTGCCAGTAGGGGGCTCAGCACAGATACGCAGTATTTT. Its protein is CASRGLSTDTQYF. V and J are TRBV19 and TRBJ2-3, with a possible D match to TRBD1 (5 bases). Germline assignment: CDR1 LNHDA and CDR2 SQIVND (reference sequence). CDR3 length: 13 residues. With 6 bases removed from V and 0 bases from J, the gap between germline ends came to 7 bases.

The sample holds many counts of this clone. J is TRBJ1-6 and V is TRBV2; D call uncertain. The CDR3 totals 13 residues. The V and J ends lost 7 bases and 13 bases respectively, with 17 bases between them. Germline loops: CDR1 SNHLY, CDR2 FYNNEI. The CDR3 DNA follows: TGTGCCAGCATCAGTCGCGGCACGGATCCCCTCCACTTT. Translation gives CASISRGTDPLHF.

The CDR3 nucleotides read TGTGCCAGCAGCTTAGCGCCGGGACAGGGGTTCAATCAGCCCCAGCATTTT. Amino acid sequence: CASSLAPGQGFNQPQHF. This chain uses TRBV7-2 with TRBJ1-5; TRBD1 aligns across 10 bases. In germline, CDR1 is SGHTA, CDR2 FQGNSA. The CDR3 runs 17 residues. J gave up 3 bases and V 0 bases, and 5 bases lay outside the gene matches.

This clone has a handful of counts. The chain links TRBV4-1 to TRBJ1-1; a weak D match, TRBD1 (5 bases). CDR1 is MGHRA, CDR2 YSYEKL, per germline. V dropped 2 bases and J dropped 4 bases, with 17 bases sitting between them. The CDR3 is 16 amino acids. The DNA of the CDR3 is TGCGCCAGCAGCCAAACGGGAAGGGGAGACCTCACTGAAGCTTTCTTT. This encodes CASSQTGRGDLTEAFF.

This clone came up a few times. V is TRBV6-1 and J is TRBJ1-1; D uncertain. Trimming stripped 0 bases from V and 1 base from J, with 6 bases between. Germline V gene data show CDR1 as MNHNS and CDR2 as SASEGT. CDR3 size: 14 residues. CDR3 amino acids: CASSEADENTEAFF. The CDR3, as DNA: TGTGCCAGCAGTGAAGCGGATGAGAACACTGAAGCTTTCTTT.

The CDR3 DNA sequence: TGTGCCGTTAAGCGGGGGACCACAGATACGCAGTATTTT. Protein product: CAVKRGTTDTQYF. V gene TRBV19 combines with J gene TRBJ2-3, with TRBD2 matching 8 bases. Losses at the gene ends were 11 bases for V and 2 bases for J; bases not matched to a gene: 6. CDR1 is LNHDA, CDR2 SQIVND, per germline (reference sequence). This CDR3 region has 13 residues. Full variable domain (remainder filled in from reference TRBV19 and TRBJ2-3): DGGITQSPKYLFRKEGQNVTLSCEQNLNHDAMYWYRQDPGQGLRLIYYSQIVNDFQKGDIAEGYSVSREKKESFPLTVTSAQKNPTAFYLCAVKRGTTDTQYFGPGTRLTVL.

The sample holds a few counts of this clone. This chain uses TRBV7-9 with TRBJ2-7; TRBD2 matches at 8 bases. Germline CDR1 is SEHNR and CDR2 is FQNEAQ (reference sequence). This CDR3 region has 14 residues. The V segment lost 5 bases and the J segment 6 bases; nucleotides outside the gene matches: 9. The CDR3 reads CASSISGTRTEQYF. In DNA form, the CDR3 reads TGTGCCAGCAGCATCTCCGGGACTAGAACCGAGCAGTACTTC.

This clone has a handful of counts. The chain recombines TRBV6-5 with TRBJ1-2; no clear D. Germline CDR1 reads MNHEY; CDR2 reads SVGAGI. This CDR3 is built from 13 residues. V lost 2 bases and J 2 bases, leaving 6 bases between the germline ends. The CDR3 spells CASSYNLNYGYTF. In DNA, the CDR3 is TGTGCCAGCAGTTACAACCTCAACTATGGCTACACCTTC.

The V call is TRBV15, the J call TRBJ2-1; D perhaps matches TRBD2 (5 bases). The CDR3 sequence is 15 residues long. Germline CDR1 LNHNV, CDR2 YYDKDF (reference sequence). Trimming stripped 0 bases from V and 6 bases from J, with 12 bases between. The CDR3 loop is CATSREDGGLNEQFF. The CDR3, as DNA: TGTGCCACCAGCAGAGAGGATGGCGGACTCAATGAGCAGTTCTTC.

This clone came up a few times. The chain links TRBV18 to TRBJ1-5, with 8 bases fitting TRBD1. The CDR3 consists of 13 residues. The germline CDR1 and CDR2 sequences are KGHSH and LQKENI. Losses at the gene ends were 4 bases for V and 9 bases for J; bases not matched to a gene: 5. The CDR3 protein is CASSQDREGPQHF. The CDR3 bases are TGTGCCAGCTCACAGGACAGGGAAGGGCCCCAGCATTTT.

This clone has more than one count but fewer than ten. The V and J genes are TRBV6-1 and TRBJ2-3; D may be TRBD1 or TRBD2 (5 bases each). This CDR3 is 15 amino acids long. Germline CDR1 and CDR2: MNHNS and SASEGT. V dropped 1 base and J dropped 2 bases, with 10 bases sitting between them. This CDR3 reads CASSEGGTLTDTQYF. As DNA, the CDR3 is TGTGCCAGCAGTGAAGGGGGGACCCTCACAGATACGCAGTATTTT.

The rearrangement links TRBV6-5 to TRBJ1-1; 7 nucleotides line up with TRBD1. Germline CDR1 MNHEY, CDR2 SVGAGI. V shed 7 bases and J 1 base; nucleotides not matched to a gene: 6. This CDR3 region has 14 residues. The CDR3 coding sequence is TGTGCCAGCAACCACAGGGGAGGGAACACTGAAGCTTTCTTT. Residues: CASNHRGGNTEAFF.

The chain recombines TRBV11-2 with TRBJ1-6, with D hard to call. Germline CDR1 and CDR2: SGHAT and FQNNGV. V gave up 5 bases and J gave up 10 bases, with 18 bases separating them. The CDR3 totals 15 residues. The CDR3 here is CASSPNSGGLSPLHF. In DNA form, the CDR3 reads TGTGCCAGCAGCCCTAATTCGGGTGGCCTCTCACCCCTCCACTTT.